This TCR beta chain is from a study of cytomegalovirus exposure and HLA in healthy donors. Overall study results and limits: It was shown in a later analysis that HLA-associated TCR beta chains were more clonally expanded than other, equally common chains. With high specificity and sensitivity, the classifier reportedly diagnosed cytomegalovirus status. A link between a missense DCLRE1C variant and TCR beta V- and J-gene trimming emerged from a later analysis. With further analysis later on, most CMV-associated TCR beta chains appeared HLA-restricted.

This clone has ten or more counts. The antigen remains unidentified. 13 Jbeta primers and 60 Vbeta primers were used for the PCR. Generated by immunoSEQ multiplex PCR, the TCRdb table keeps only in-frame clones and is missing some. In the table there are over 120,000 clones, 75% to 80% of which are singletons. With 0 bases removed from V and 1 base from J, the gap between germline ends came to 6 bases. Looked up from germline, CDR1 is MNHNS and CDR2 is SASEGT. The CDR3 totals 15 residues. This TCR came from a woman between 18 and 29 years old in good health and CMV-seropositive. This chain connects TRBV6-1 to TRBJ2-2; the D gene is possibly TRBD1 (5 bases). The sequenced sample consisted of PBMCs. CDR3 sequence (DNA): TGTGCCAGCAGTGAAGCTACAGGGAACACCGGGGAGCTGTTTTTT. Translation: CASSEATGNTGELFF.